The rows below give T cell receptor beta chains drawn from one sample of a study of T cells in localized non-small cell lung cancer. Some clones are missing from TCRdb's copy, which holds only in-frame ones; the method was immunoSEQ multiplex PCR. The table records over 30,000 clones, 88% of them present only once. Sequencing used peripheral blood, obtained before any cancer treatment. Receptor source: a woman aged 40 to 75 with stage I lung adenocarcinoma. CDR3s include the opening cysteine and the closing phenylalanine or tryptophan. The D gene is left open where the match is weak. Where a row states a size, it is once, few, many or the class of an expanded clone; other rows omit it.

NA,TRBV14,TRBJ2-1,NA,CASSRTSRYNEQFF,TGTGCCAGCAGCCGAACTAGCAGATACAATGAGCAGTTCTTC
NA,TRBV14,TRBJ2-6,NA,CASARVSGANVLTF,TGTGCCAGCGCAAGGGTCTCTGGGGCCAACGTCCTGACTTTC
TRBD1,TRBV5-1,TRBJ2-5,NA,CASSFGTGGQETQYF,TGCGCCAGCAGCTTCGGGACAGGGGGCCAAGAGACCCAGTACTTC
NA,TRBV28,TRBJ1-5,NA,CASFYGNQPQHF,TGTGCCAGCTTCTACGGGAACCAGCCCCAGCATTTT
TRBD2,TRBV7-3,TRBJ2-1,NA,CASSWGASGGESEQFF,TGTGCCAGCAGCTGGGGAGCTAGCGGCGGGGAGAGTGAGCAGTTCTTC
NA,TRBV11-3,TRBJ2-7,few,CASSSSPGPYEQYF,TGTGCCAGCAGCTCCTCGCCGGGACCCTACGAGCAGTACTTC
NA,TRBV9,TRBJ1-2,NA,CASSTLENYGYTF,TGTGCCAGCAGCACCCTCGAGAACTATGGCTACACCTTC
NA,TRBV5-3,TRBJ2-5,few,CARSWDWQETQYF,TGTGCCAGAAGCTGGGACTGGCAAGAGACCCAGTACTTC
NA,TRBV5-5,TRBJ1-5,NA,CASSLQGYSNQPQHF,TGTGCCAGCAGTCTCCAGGGGTATAGCAATCAGCCCCAGCATTTT
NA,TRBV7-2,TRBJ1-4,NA,CASSLYGTEKLFF,TGTGCCAGCAGCTTATACGGGACCGAAAAACTGTTTTTT
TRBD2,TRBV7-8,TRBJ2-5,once,CASSLASGIGETQYF,TGTGCCAGCAGCTTAGCTAGCGGGATTGGGGAGACCCAGTACTTC
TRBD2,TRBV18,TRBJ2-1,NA,CASSLGTSGYNEQFF,TGTGCCAGCTCACTTGGGACTAGCGGTTACAATGAGCAGTTCTTC
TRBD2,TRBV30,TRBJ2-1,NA,CASDRGLAGVYSYNEQFF,TGTGCCTCCGATCGGGGGCTAGCGGGAGTTTACTCCTACAATGAGCAGTTCTTC
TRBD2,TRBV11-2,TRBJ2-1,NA,CASRPGLGYNEQFF,TGTGCCAGCCGGCCGGGACTAGGCTACAATGAGCAGTTCTTC
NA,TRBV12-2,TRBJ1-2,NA,CASRPPRALGWEVGQYTF,TGTGCAAGTCGCCCACCCCGGGCTCTGGGGTGGGAGGTCGGCCAGTACACCTTC
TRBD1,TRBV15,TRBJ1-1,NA,CATRTGGMGATEAFF,TGTGCCACCAGGACAGGGGGCATGGGGGCCACTGAAGCTTTCTTT
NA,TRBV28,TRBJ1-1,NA,CASSFRVGNTEAFF,TGTGCCAGCAGCTTCAGGGTAGGGAACACTGAAGCTTTCTTT
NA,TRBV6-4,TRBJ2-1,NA,CASSEEAASYNEQFF,TGTGCCAGCAGTGAAGAAGCGGCCTCCTACAATGAGCAGTTCTTC
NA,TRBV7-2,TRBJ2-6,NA,CASSLELAGANVLTF,TGTGCCAGCAGCTTGGAGTTGGCTGGGGCCAACGTCCTGACTTTC
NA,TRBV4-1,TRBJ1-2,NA,CASSQSRSNGYTF,TGCGCCAGCAGCCAATCTAGGTCCAATGGCTACACCTTC
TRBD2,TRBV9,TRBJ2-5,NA,CASSERAGVGETQYF,TGTGCCAGCAGCGAGCGGGCGGGAGTCGGGGAGACCCAGTACTTC
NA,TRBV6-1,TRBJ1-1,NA,CASITSHTNTEAFF,TGTGCCAGCATTACTAGCCATACAAACACTGAAGCTTTCTTT
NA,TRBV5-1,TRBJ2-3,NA,CASSPSNARETQYF,TGCGCCAGCAGCCCTTCTAACGCGAGGGAAACGCAGTATTTT
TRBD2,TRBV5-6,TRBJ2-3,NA,CASSLILAGWSDTQYF,TGTGCCAGCAGCTTGATACTAGCGGGATGGTCAGATACGCAGTATTTT
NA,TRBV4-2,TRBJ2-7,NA,CASSQVISPTRLNFYEQYF,TGTGCCAGCAGCCAAGTCATCTCCCCCACTAGGCTCAACTTTTACGAGCAGTACTTC
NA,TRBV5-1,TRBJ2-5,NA,CASSLGRVQETQYF,TGCGCCAGCAGCTTGGGCCGGGTTCAAGAGACCCAGTACTTC
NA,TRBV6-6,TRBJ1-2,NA,CASSQMGAARYGYTF,TGTGCCAGCAGTCAGATGGGGGCTGCAAGGTATGGCTACACCTTC
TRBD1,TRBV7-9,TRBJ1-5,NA,CASSLSGTGNQPQHF,TGTGCCAGCAGCTTATCCGGGACAGGCAATCAGCCCCAGCATTTT
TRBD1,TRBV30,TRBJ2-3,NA,CAWSYGQGGTDTQYF,TGTGCCTGGAGTTACGGACAGGGCGGTACAGATACGCAGTATTTT
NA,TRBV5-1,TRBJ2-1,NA,CASSFSDSYNEQFF,TGCGCCAGCAGCTTTAGCGACTCCTACAATGAGCAGTTCTTC
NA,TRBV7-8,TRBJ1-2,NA,CASSLAGGNFYGYTF,TGTGCCAGCAGTCTGGCAGGAGGTAACTTTTATGGCTACACCTTC
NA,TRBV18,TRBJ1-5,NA,CASSPPGGAPRQPQHF,TGTGCCAGCTCACCACCCGGAGGGGCGCCCCGACAGCCCCAGCATTTT
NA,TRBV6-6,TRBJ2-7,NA,CASSRGGSYEQYF,TGTGCCAGCAGTCGCGGCGGCTCCTACGAGCAGTACTTC
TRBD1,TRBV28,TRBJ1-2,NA,CASSLPLTGGIGGYTF,TGTGCCAGCAGTTTACCCTTGACAGGGGGCATTGGTGGCTACACCTTC
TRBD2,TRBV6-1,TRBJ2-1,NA,CASILAGRGNEQFF,TGTGCCAGCATTTTAGCGGGGAGGGGCAATGAGCAGTTCTTC
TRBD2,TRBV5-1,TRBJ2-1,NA,CASGIQAATGLRDNEQFF,TGCGCCAGCGGTATTCAGGCTGCTACGGGACTAAGAGACAATGAGCAGTTCTTC
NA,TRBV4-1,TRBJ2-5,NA,CASSPRPGTFQETQYF,TGCGCCAGCAGCCCCCGCCCCGGGACCTTTCAAGAGACCCAGTACTTC
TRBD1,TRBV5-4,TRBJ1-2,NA,CASSLILSRGEGYTF,TGTGCCAGCAGCTTAATCCTCTCCAGGGGGGAAGGCTACACCTTC
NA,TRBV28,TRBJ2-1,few,CASSTPPESDNEQFF,TGTGCCAGCAGTACCCCCCCCGAGAGTGACAATGAGCAGTTCTTC
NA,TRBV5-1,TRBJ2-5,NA,CASSLLGEALETQYF,TGCGCCAGCAGCTTGCTGGGGGAAGCCTTGGAGACCCAGTACTTC
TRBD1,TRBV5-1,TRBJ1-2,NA,CASHENDRGRNGYTF,TGCGCCAGCCACGAGAACGACAGGGGGCGGAATGGCTACACCTTC
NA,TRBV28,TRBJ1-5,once,CASSYPDRNQPQHF,TGTGCCAGCTCATATCCCGACAGGAATCAGCCCCAGCATTTT
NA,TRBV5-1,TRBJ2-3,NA,CASSFPGEDTQYF,TGCGCCAGCAGCTTCCCGGGAGAAGATACGCAGTATTTT
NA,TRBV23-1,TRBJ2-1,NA,CASSHSTRHLLNNEQFF,TGCGCCAGCAGTCACAGCACTAGACACTTGTTAAACAATGAGCAGTTCTTC
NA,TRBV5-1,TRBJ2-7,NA,CASSSRDSYGYEQYF,TGCGCCAGCAGCTCTCGAGACAGCTATGGCTACGAGCAGTACTTC
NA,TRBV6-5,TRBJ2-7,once,CASSRRQGYEQYF,TGTGCCAGCAGCAGACGCCAGGGGTACGAGCAGTACTTC